The 11 T cell receptor beta chains presented below share a single source sample, sequenced in a study of blood T cells in healthy people across ages. A second 7 to 11 cycle PCR used barcoded and J-beta primers. TCRdb analysed the 5' RACE reads with MiXCR anew, one entry per CDR3 protein. The sample has hundreds of thousands of distinct CDR3 sequences; about 34% are singletons. The sequenced material came from blood. The receptors shown here come from a woman of 80 years or more in good health.

This clonotype was seen a handful of times. With a much larger clone just one base away, this may be a read error. This chain uses TRBV14 with TRBJ2-5; D ambiguous. This CDR3 is 14 amino acids long. Germline CDR1 reads SGHDN; CDR2 reads FVKESK. CDR3 sequence: CAGSQGNLRVTQYF. The CDR3, as DNA: TGTGCCGGCAGCCAAGGGAACCTAAGAGTGACCCAGTACTTC.

The CDR3 DNA is TGTGCCAGCAGTACGAAAGACAGTGCTGGGGCCAACGTCCTGACTTTC. Amino acid sequence: CASSTKDSAGANVLTF. V and J are TRBV6-5 and TRBJ2-6; possibly TRBD1 for D (5 bases). V lost 5 bases to trimming and J lost 2 bases, with 13 bases between them. CDR3 length equals 16 residues. Looked up from germline, CDR1 is MNHEY and CDR2 is SVGAGI.

This clonotype was counted at least ten times. V is TRBV29-1 and J is TRBJ2-3; D not certain. Trimming shortened V by 0 bases and J by 4 bases, and 5 bases separated the two germline ends. This CDR3 region has 12 residues. Germline CDR1 is SQVTM and CDR2 is ANQGSEA. The CDR3 nucleotides read TGCAGCGTTGAAGATTCGGCAGATACGCAGTATTTT. It is translated as CSVEDSADTQYF.

This clonotype came up many times. This chain uses TRBV20-1 with TRBJ2-5; possibly TRBD2 for D (7 bases). CDR3 length: 17 residues. V lost 0 bases to trimming and J lost 1 base, with 18 bases between them. Germline V CDR1 and CDR2: DFQATT, SNEGSKA (reference sequence). CDR3 sequence: CSARDQNREGIQETQYF. The CDR3 DNA is TGCAGTGCTAGAGATCAAAACAGGGAGGGCATCCAAGAGACCCAGTACTTC.

Concerning this clonotype itself: A read error may explain this, as a much larger clone is one base away. V and J are TRBV6-2 or TRBV6-3 and TRBJ2-3; D gene uncertain. CDR1 MNHEY and CDR2 SVGEGT come from the germline V gene. V was clipped by 0 bases and J by 0 bases, with 4 bases between them. There are 14 residues in the CDR3. The CDR3 sequence: CASSYSTSTDTQYF. The DNA of the CDR3 is TGTGCCAGCAGTTACTCGACTAGCACAGATACGCAGTATTTT.

This clonotype was observed a few times. V and J are TRBV5-1 and TRBJ1-2, with D perhaps matching TRBD1 (5 bases). V was pared by 4 bases and J by 8 bases, with 21 bases between. CDR3 length equals 15 residues. The V gene's germline CDR1 is SGHRS and CDR2 YFSETQ. The CDR3 sequence is CASSLGTLGREGYTF. The CDR3, as DNA: TGCGCCAGCAGCCTCGGGACTCTGGGAAGGGAAGGCTACACCTTC.

There are a few counts of this clonotype. The chain is built from TRBV2 and TRBJ1-1; D perhaps matches TRBD1 (5 bases). CDR1 and CDR2 (germline): SNHLY, FYNNEI. This CDR3 contains 14 residues. Deletions cut 6 bases from V and 4 bases from J, with 15 bases between. The CDR3 region has the DNA TGTGCCAGCAGCCAGGGCCCCGCTGGCACTGAAGCTTTCTTT. This translates into CASSQGPAGTEAFF.

At least ten counts were recorded for this clonotype. The J gene is TRBJ1-6, the V gene TRBV5-1, with a possible D match to TRBD1 (5 bases). Trimming stripped 4 bases from V and 5 bases from J, with 16 bases between. Germline assignment: CDR1 SGHRS and CDR2 YFSETQ. The CDR3 has 16 residues. The CDR3, as DNA: TGCGCCAGCAGCCGTAGGGGTGTAACAGATAATTCACCCCTCCACTTT. Translated, it gives CASSRRGVTDNSPLHF.

This clonotype was picked up many times. The rearrangement joins TRBV5-1 to TRBJ1-2; 7 bases map to TRBD1. V trimming: 3 bases; J trimming: 4 bases; junction bases outside the gene matches: 6. In germline, CDR1 is SGHRS, CDR2 YFSETQ. The CDR3 has 14 residues. The CDR3 sequence: CASSWTGGIYGYTF. In nucleotides, the CDR3 is TGCGCCAGCAGCTGGACAGGCGGCATCTATGGCTACACCTTC.

The genes are TRBV28 and TRBJ2-5; 8 bases map to TRBD2. The V gene's germline CDR1 is MDHEN and CDR2 SYDVKM. V shed 5 bases, J shed 1 base, and the junction held 9 bases outside the gene matches. CDR3 length: 16 residues. The CDR3 spells CASSTTDGTSQETQYF. The CDR3 nucleotides are TGTGCCAGCAGTACCACAGATGGGACTAGCCAAGAGACCCAGTACTTC.

The chain uses TRBV7-2 and TRBJ2-3, with D possibly being TRBD2 (5 bases). From germline, CDR1 is SGHTA and CDR2 FQGNSA. V was trimmed by 5 bases and J by 6 bases, leaving 12 bases between them. This CDR3 comprises 13 residues. The CDR3 region is CASSDYLWDTQYF. DNA of the CDR3: TGTGCCAGCAGCGACTACCTGTGGGATACGCAGTATTTT.